This TCR beta chain is drawn from a study of T cell responses to AZD1222 COVID-19 vaccine. Germline CDR1 and CDR2: MNHEY and SVGEGT. The CDR3 sequence is 17 residues long. For this clone: The target antigen is unknown. A junction end diverges from the germline sequence, so it may reflect a read error.

Profiled with immunoSEQ multiplex PCR; TCRdb holds only in-frame clones, not every one. The data hold some 160,000 clones, with about 83% observed a single time. Study conclusions and caveats: Repertoire sampling was restricted to post-peak T cell response timepoints. Spike-spanning, vaccine-associated CD4 TCRs were dominant at 160-218 and 743-854. Most donors were white British and more were female, and clonal diversity was possibly underestimated.

Both about-4-week and about-12-week second-dose recipients were combined. The source material was peripheral blood, sampled 28 days after the second AZD1222 dose. The rearrangement links TRBV6-2 or TRBV6-3 to TRBJ1-5, with 9 bases that match TRBD1. The clonotype was recovered from an adult who received the AZD1222 COVID-19 vaccine. The CDR3 bases are TGTGCCGGCAGTAACAACAGGGGGCTGATTAGCAATCAGCCCCAGCATTTT. It specifies CAGSNNRGLISNQPQHF.